The 23 T cell receptor beta chains below all came from one sample that was sequenced in a study of T cells in Graves' hyperthyroidism and ophthalmopathy. RNA transcripts provided the source from which TCR beta CDR3 regions were amplified. HTBI primers drove first-round RT-PCR of the TCR CDR3. TCRdb re-derived calls from the multiplex PCR reads in MiXCR, one entry per CDR3 protein. The sample consists of almost 600,000 distinct CDR3 sequences, approximately 15% of them appearing once. Sample: blood. The source of these receptors is a woman under 40 with Graves' hyperthyroidism that later progressed to Graves' ophthalmopathy.

V is TRBV6-5 and J is TRBJ2-7; 9 nucleotides line up with TRBD2. This CDR3 is 15 amino acids long. The germline gives CDR1 MNHEY, CDR2 SVGAGI. Losses at the gene ends were 0 bases for V and 9 bases for J; bases not matched to a gene: 9. The CDR3 bases are TGTGCCAGCAGTTACTCGGGGCGGGAGGGTATGGGGCAGTACTTC. Translating gives CASSYSGREGMGQYF.

This clonotype was detected only a few times. The chain carries TRBV6-1 and TRBJ1-4; 8 positions agree with TRBD1. Looked up from germline, CDR1 is MNHNS and CDR2 is SASEGT. CDR3 length: 16 amino acids. V lost 5 bases to trimming and J lost 0 bases; unmatched junction nucleotides: 5. The CDR3 protein is CASSHMGQATNEKLFF. In DNA form, the CDR3 reads TGTGCCAGCAGTCACATGGGACAGGCAACTAATGAAAAACTGTTTTTT.

This clonotype came up a few times. CDR3 sequence reads: CSATPDIPEGYTF. The CDR3 nucleotides read TGCAGTGCTACCCCGGACATCCCGGAAGGCTACACCTTC. The rearrangement joins TRBV20-1 to TRBJ1-2; maybe TRBD1 (5 bases). The V end was cut by 4 bases, the J end by 8 bases, with 17 bases between. CDR3 length: 13 amino acids. Germline V gives CDR1 DFQATT, CDR2 SNEGSKA (reference sequence).

There are many counts of this clonotype. The rearrangement uses TRBV24-1 and TRBJ2-2, with 14 bases aligning to TRBD2. V dropped 2 bases and J dropped 5; count of bases not matched to a gene: 6. The CDR3 loop spans 18 amino acids. Germline CDR1 KGHDR, CDR2 SFDVKD. DNA for the CDR3: TGTGCCACCAGTGATTGGGGGACTAGCGGGAGATCGACCGGGGAGCTGTTTTTT. It codes for CATSDWGTSGRSTGELFF.

In its sample, this clonotype was seen many times. The gene calls are TRBV2 and TRBJ2-1, with 8 bases identical to TRBD2. V was clipped by 9 bases and J by 3 bases; unmatched bases: 10. The CDR3 spans 15 residues. From germline, CDR1 is SNHLY and CDR2 FYNNEI. The CDR3: CASNGAGGLYNEQFF. CDR3 sequence (DNA): TGTGCCAGTAACGGGGCGGGGGGCCTCTACAATGAGCAGTTCTTC.

In regard to this clonotype: The junction shows a germline mismatch at one end, possibly a read error. The chain recombines TRBV27 with TRBJ2-7, with D perhaps matching TRBD1 or TRBD2 (7 bases each). The CDR3 length is 17 residues. Germline V gene sequence: CDR1 MNHEY, CDR2 SMNVEV (reference sequence). In nucleotides, the CDR3 is TGTACCAGCAGTTTTCCCCCCAGCAGGGGGAGGGACTACGAGCAGTACTTC. Translating it yields CTSSFPPSRGRDYEQYF.

This clonotype was counted many times. This rearrangement joins TRBV6-2 or TRBV6-3 to TRBJ1-5, with no clear D. Looked up from germline, CDR1 is MNHEY and CDR2 is SVGEGT. Trimming left V 1 base short and J 4 bases short, with 8 bases between. This CDR3 comprises 14 residues. The CDR3 loop reads CASSYLGGNQPQHF. The CDR3 DNA reads TGTGCCAGCAGTTACTTAGGCGGGAATCAGCCCCAGCATTTT.

This clonotype has a count of ten or more. The rearrangement joins TRBV5-1 to TRBJ2-3; D gene uncertain. CDR1 and CDR2 (germline): SGHRS, YFSETQ. Trimming took 1 base from V and 2 from J, leaving 11 bases between them. This CDR3 contains 15 residues. The CDR3 coding sequence is TGCGCCAGCAGCTTGTCTGGCTTATCCACAGATACGCAGTATTTT. Residues: CASSLSGLSTDTQYF.

The chain is built from TRBV6-5 and TRBJ1-3; D not resolved. V lost 0 bases, J lost 4 bases, and 10 bases lay in between. The CDR3 covers 15 residues. Germline V gives CDR1 MNHEY, CDR2 SVGAGI. As DNA, the CDR3 is TGTGCCAGCAGTTACTCGTCCGCGGAAGGAAACACCATATATTTT. Its protein product is CASSYSSAEGNTIYF.

This clonotype was counted ten times or more. J is TRBJ1-5 and V is TRBV20-1; D not certain. The germline V gene has CDR1 DFQATT and CDR2 SNEGSKA (reference sequence). The CDR3 contains 16 residues. Trimming took off 0 bases at V and 2 bases at J, with 14 bases between the two ends. The CDR3 nucleotides read TGCAGTGCTAGAGATGTAGAAGGATCCGGCAATCAGCCCCAGCATTTT. It translates to CSARDVEGSGNQPQHF.

In regard to this clonotype: A read error may explain this, as a much larger clone is one base away. This chain links TRBV30 with TRBJ2-5, with a tentative D call TRBD2 (5 bases). Trimming removed 0 bases from V and 5 bases from J, with 13 bases in between. CDR3 length: 14 residues. Germline CDR1 GTSNPN, CDR2 SVGIG (reference sequence). DNA of the CDR3: TGTGCCTGGAGTGTAGAAGGGAGAGAGGAGACCCAGTACTTC. It specifies CAWSVEGREETQYF.

The table lists this clonotype with many counts. This rearrangement joins TRBV12-5 to TRBJ2-2; D may be TRBD1 (5 bases). Trimming left V 2 bases short and J 6 bases short, with 7 bases between. From germline, CDR1 is LGHNT and CDR2 FRNRAP. The CDR3 extends over 13 amino acids. DNA for the CDR3: TGTGCTAGTGGTTTGCCGACAGCCGGGGAGCTGTTTTTT. Translating gives CASGLPTAGELFF. Full variable domain (missing parts from reference TRBV12-5 and TRBJ2-2): DARVTQTPRHKVTEMGQEVTMRCQPILGHNTVFWYRQTMMQGLELLAYFRNRAPLDDSGMPKDRFSAEMPDATLATLKIQPSEPRDSAVYFCASGLPTAGELFFGEGSRLTVL.

Note on this clonotype: A junction end diverges from the germline sequence, so it may reflect a read error. The chain joins TRBV30 to TRBJ2-7; D could derive from TRBD1 or TRBD2 (5 bases each). CDR1 GTSNPN and CDR2 SVGIG come from the germline V gene (reference sequence). This CDR3 contains 10 residues. CDR3 in amino acids: CPWGSYEQYF. CDR3 DNA sequence: TGTCCCTGGGGGTCGTACGAGCAGTACTTC. Together with reference TRBV30 and TRBJ2-7, the CDR3 gives the full variable domain: SQTIHQWPATLVQPVGSPLSLECTVEGTSNPNLYWYRQAAGRGLQLLFYSVGIGQISSEVPQNLSASRPQDRQFILSSKKLLLSDSGFYLCPWGSYEQYFGPGTRLTVT.

The genes are TRBV7-9 and TRBJ2-1, with TRBD2 as a possible D gene (6 bases). Germline V gene sequence: CDR1 SEHNR, CDR2 FQNEAQ (reference sequence). The V end was cut by 5 bases, the J end by 9 bases, with 11 bases between. CDR3 length equals 12 residues. CDR3 DNA sequence: TGTGCCAGCAGCGGGACGCGGGGTGAGCAGTTCTTC. This encodes CASSGTRGEQFF.

This clonotype was seen repeatedly, ten times or more. The J gene is TRBJ1-2, the V gene TRBV6-2 or TRBV6-3; TRBD1 matches at 7 bases. CDR1 is MNHEY, CDR2 SVGEGT, per germline. Trimming took 2 bases from V and 0 from J; bases not matched to a gene: 3. There are 15 residues in the CDR3. The CDR3 loop reads CASSYSGTANYGYTF. The CDR3 DNA is TGTGCCAGCAGTTACAGCGGGACAGCTAACTATGGCTACACCTTC.

A note on this clonotype: A much more abundant neighbour one base away suggests this may be a read error. This sequence joins TRBV5-1 and TRBJ1-4; a possible D gene is TRBD1 (5 bases). This CDR3 spans 16 amino acids. Looked up from germline, CDR1 is SGHRS and CDR2 is YFSETQ. DNA for the CDR3: TGCGCCAGCAGCTTGGCGTGGGCAGGGCGAGACGAAAGACTGTTTTTT. This sequence encodes CASSLAWAGRDERLFF.

This clonotype was observed a handful of times. The V and J genes are TRBV24-1 and TRBJ2-2; D remains ambiguous. The CDR3 loop spans 17 amino acids. Trimming pared 4 bases from V and 2 bases from J, leaving 16 bases between. Germline lookup yields CDR1 KGHDR and CDR2 SFDVKD. Written as DNA, the CDR3 is TGTGCCACCAGTGACCCCTACCTGCAAACCAACACCGGGGAGCTGTTTTTT. This codes for CATSDPYLQTNTGELFF.

About this clonotype itself: A read error may be the cause here, since a much bigger clone is one base away. The gene calls are TRBV30 and TRBJ1-2; no clear D. The CDR3 runs 13 residues. Looked up from germline, CDR1 is GTSNPN and CDR2 is SVGIG (reference sequence). The CDR3 DNA reads TGTGCAGGAGAACCCGCCTTTAACTATGGCTACACCTTC. It yields the protein CAGEPAFNYGYTF.

This clonotype was counted many times. The CDR3 nucleotides are TGTGCCAGCAGCTTAGATTCGGGGACTAGTCCCTTCTACGAGCAGTACTTC. Its translation: CASSLDSGTSPFYEQYF. The chain combines TRBV11-2 with TRBJ2-7; TRBD2 aligns across 8 bases. The CDR3 has 17 residues. Germline loops: CDR1 SGHAT, CDR2 FQNNGV. The J segment lost 3 bases and the V segment lost 0 bases, leaving 10 bases of the junction unmatched.

In its sample, this clonotype was seen many times. The V and J genes are TRBV6-5 and TRBJ2-2, with 8 bases lining up with TRBD1. This CDR3 region has 16 residues. With 2 bases clipped from V and 5 bases from J, the junction kept 7 bases outside the gene matches. The germline V gene has CDR1 MNHEY and CDR2 SVGAGI. CDR3 nucleotide sequence: TGTGCCAGCAGTTACCGGACAGGGCTGGGGACCGGGGAGCTGTTTTTT. This encodes CASSYRTGLGTGELFF.

With respect to this clonotype: This may arise from a read error, as a much more abundant clone is one base away. The J gene is TRBJ1-4, the V gene TRBV18; D may be TRBD1 (5 bases). Germline values: CDR1 KGHSH, CDR2 LQKENI. The CDR3 is 15 amino acids. The CDR3 DNA reads TGTGCCAGCTCACCCCAGGGAGCGGCTAATAAAAAACTGTTTTTT. It is translated as CASSPQGAANKKLFF. The full variable domain, its missing parts supplied by reference TRBV18 and TRBJ1-4, is NAGVMQNPRHLVRRRGQEARLRCSPMKGHSHVYWYRQLPEEGLKFMVYLQKENIIDESGMPKERFSAEFPKEGPSILRIQQVVRGDSAAYFCASSPQGAANKKLFFGSGTQLSVL.

This clonotype was seen at least ten times. The chain has TRBV19 and TRBJ2-7, with 8 bases fitting TRBD1. Germline CDR1 reads LNHDA; CDR2 reads SQIVND (reference sequence). The length of the CDR3 is 16 residues. The junction had 7 bases not matched to a gene; V was cut back by 2 bases and J by 1 base. The CDR3 bases are TGTGCCAGTAGTATATTCGGGACAGGCCTATCCTACGAGCAGTACTTC. This sequence encodes CASSIFGTGLSYEQYF.

This clonotype showed up just a few times. The CDR3 sequence is CASREADTQYF. In DNA, the CDR3 is TGCGCCAGCAGAGAGGCAGATACGCAGTATTTT. The rearrangement joins TRBV5-1 to TRBJ2-3; D gene unclear. CDR1 is SGHRS, CDR2 YFSETQ, per germline. There are 11 residues in the CDR3. Trimming cost V 5 bases and J 4 bases, with 5 bases left between them.